The 29 T cell receptor beta chains listed next were all sequenced from one sample in a study of blood T cell repertoires in COVID-19. Clones were sequenced by immunoSEQ multiplex PCR, and TCRdb holds only the in-frame ones, with some missing. The profile covers around 310,000 clones, with 88% appearing a single time and under 4.5% taken by the ten largest. Sequenced input: peripheral blood. The source of these receptors is a woman in her forties or fifties with active or convalescent COVID-19.

The chain recombines TRBV10-1 with TRBJ1-1; TRBD1 matches at 8 bases. The CDR3 contains 15 residues. V lost 3 bases, J lost 2 bases, and 5 bases stayed unmatched. Germline CDR1 is WNHNN and CDR2 is SYGVQD (reference sequence). CDR3 loop: CASSEEDRANTEAFF. In nucleotides, the CDR3 is TGCGCCAGCAGTGAAGAGGACAGGGCTAACACTGAAGCTTTCTTT.

The chain employs TRBV18 and TRBJ1-2, with TRBD1 matching over 7 bases. Germline-derived CDR1 and CDR2 are KGHSH and LQKENI. V lost 4 bases and J lost 7; bases outside the gene matches: 3. The CDR3 length is 12 residues. The CDR3 is CASSQGAGGYTF. The DNA for the CDR3 is TGTGCCAGCTCACAGGGGGCCGGTGGCTACACCTTC.

CDR3 DNA sequence: TGTGCCAGCAGCTCGACAGTAAACTATGGCTACACCTTC. Amino acid sequence: CASSSTVNYGYTF. The chain carries TRBV27 and TRBJ1-2, with D maybe TRBD1 (5 bases). The ends were cut back, 6 bases at V and 2 bases at J, with 10 bases in the middle. Germline V CDR1 and CDR2: MNHEY, SMNVEV (reference sequence). CDR3 length: 13 residues.

This clone was seen only once. This chain connects TRBV30 to TRBJ1-2; 7 bases match TRBD1. Trimming removed 0 bases from V and 4 bases from J; junction bases left unmatched: 8. Germline V gives CDR1 GTSNPN, CDR2 SVGIG (reference sequence). This CDR3 comprises 15 residues. Here the CDR3 reads CAWSVLRTGVYGYTF. As DNA, the CDR3 is TGTGCCTGGAGTGTACTACGTACAGGGGTCTATGGCTACACCTTC.

In its sample, this clone was seen once. The chain recombines TRBV6-5 with TRBJ1-2; the D gene is possibly TRBD1 (6 bases). Germline lookup yields CDR1 MNHEY and CDR2 SVGAGI. The CDR3 runs 15 residues. V shed 7 bases and J shed 3 bases, with 18 bases lying between them. The CDR3 protein is CASTPGVQGHYGYTF. Here the CDR3 DNA reads TGTGCCAGCACCCCAGGGGTACAGGGTCACTATGGCTACACCTTC.

The chain couples TRBV30 to TRBJ1-1; D not resolved. Germline assignment: CDR1 GTSNPN and CDR2 SVGIG (reference sequence). The V gene lost 0 bases and the J gene lost 7 bases, with 6 bases spanning the gap. This CDR3 is 11 amino acids long. The CDR3 bases are TGTGCCTGGAGTGTAGCAAGTGAAGCTTTCTTT. Its protein is CAWSVASEAFF. Supplemented by reference TRBV30 and TRBJ1-1, the full variable domain reads SQTIHQWPATLVQPVGSPLSLECTVEGTSNPNLYWYRQAAGRGLQLLFYSVGIGQISSEVPQNLSASRPQDRQFILSSKKLLLSDSGFYLCAWSVASEAFFGQGTRLTVV.

A single count supports this clone. The gene calls are TRBV7-8 and TRBJ2-3; 7 bases map to TRBD2. With V trimmed by 4 bases and J by 1 base, 14 bases remained unmatched. Germline lookup yields CDR1 SGHVS and CDR2 FQNEAQ. The CDR3 is 18 residues long. CDR3 coding DNA: TGTGCCAGCAGCTGGCCCATGGGGGAGGCGGGGGGCACAGATACGCAGTATTTT. It translates to CASSWPMGEAGGTDTQYF.

The CDR3 spells CASSPQGVEQPQHF. The CDR3 bases are TGCGCCAGCAGCCCACAGGGGGTTGAACAGCCCCAGCATTTT. The chain employs TRBV5-1 and TRBJ1-5, with 8 bases fitting TRBD1. Germline assignment: CDR1 SGHRS and CDR2 YFSETQ. This CDR3 has 14 residues. Trimming removed 4 bases from V and 7 bases from J; junction bases left unmatched: 7.

The V call is TRBV19, the J call TRBJ1-1, with 7 positions matching TRBD1. V lost 11 bases to trimming and J lost 8 bases; unmatched junction nucleotides: 8. Germline values: CDR1 LNHDA, CDR2 SQIVND (reference sequence). The CDR3 totals 11 residues. The CDR3 nucleotides are TGTGCCGCCATCGACAGGGAAGAAGCTTTCTTT. Translation gives CAAIDREEAFF.

The chain is built from TRBV4-1 and TRBJ2-5; maybe TRBD2 (6 bases). This CDR3 has 14 amino acids. Trimming took off 0 bases at V and 7 bases at J, with 12 bases between the two ends. Germline lookup yields CDR1 MGHRA and CDR2 YSYEKL. The CDR3 reads CASSQEWQEGTQYF. DNA for the CDR3: TGCGCCAGCAGCCAAGAATGGCAGGAGGGGACCCAGTACTTC.

The V gene is TRBV2, the J gene TRBJ2-7, with TRBD2 matching 10 bases. The CDR3 length is 14 residues. The junction had 5 bases not matched to a gene; V was cut back by 3 bases and J by 6 bases. Looked up from germline, CDR1 is SNHLY and CDR2 is FYNNEI. The CDR3 nucleotides are TGTGCCAGCAGTGACCCAGCGGGGGGGGTCGAGCAGTACTTC. Its translation is CASSDPAGGVEQYF. Filled out from reference TRBV2 and TRBJ2-7, the complete variable domain reads EPEVTQTPSHQVTQMGQEVILRCVPISNHLYFYWYRQILGQKVEFLVSFYNNEISEKSEIFDDQFSVERPDGSNFTLKIRSTKLEDSAMYFCASSDPAGGVEQYFGPGTRLTVT.

The chain is built from TRBV3-1 (or the pseudogene TRBV3-2) and TRBJ1-2; 9 bases map to TRBD1. Looked up from germline, CDR1 is LGHDT and CDR2 is YNNKEL (reference sequence). Trimming took 2 bases from V and 4 from J; bases not matched to a gene: 5. CDR3 length equals 15 residues. The CDR3 spells CASSQRTGASYGYTF. For the CDR3, the DNA is TGTGCCAGCAGCCAAAGGACAGGGGCAAGCTATGGCTACACCTTC.

The chain employs TRBV9 and TRBJ2-7, with 8 bases matching TRBD1. The CDR3 is 16 amino acids. Germline values: CDR1 SGDLS, CDR2 YYNGEE. Germline trimming cut 3 bases from V and 3 bases from J; bases unmatched to any gene: 11. The CDR3 coding sequence is TGTGCCAGCAGCGCAGGGACAGGAACAGGGTTCTACGAGCAGTACTTC. Translated: CASSAGTGTGFYEQYF.

This clone was found a few times. In the same sample, other DNA sequences code for this CDR3. The rearrangement links TRBV7-2 to TRBJ1-1; no clear D gene. From germline, CDR1 is SGHTA and CDR2 FQGNSA. Trimming left V 3 bases short and J 0 bases short, with 5 bases between. CDR3 size: 13 residues. CDR3 region: CASSFSVNTEAFF. The CDR3 DNA is TGTGCCAGCAGCTTTTCTGTGAACACTGAAGCTTTCTTT.

The chain combines TRBV7-6 with TRBJ2-7, with 9 bases that match TRBD1. The CDR3 totals 17 residues. The ends lost 5 bases at V and 2 bases at J; junction bases unmatched: 13. Germline lookup yields CDR1 SGHVS and CDR2 FNYEAQ. The CDR3 here is CASSQPRDRVPTYEQYF. CDR3 DNA: TGTGCCAGCAGCCAACCACGGGACAGGGTACCTACCTACGAGCAGTACTTC. Based on the CDR3 plus reference TRBV7-6 and TRBJ2-7, the full variable domain is GAGVSQSPRYKVTKRGQDVALRCDPISGHVSLYWYRQALGQGPEFLTYFNYEAQQDKSGLPNDRFSAERPEGSISTLTIQRTEQRDSAMYRCASSQPRDRVPTYEQYFGPGTRLTVT.

The chain has TRBV15 and TRBJ2-2, with D possibly TRBD2 on 5 matching bases. This CDR3 region has 13 residues. The germline V gene has CDR1 LNHNV and CDR2 YYDKDF (reference sequence). Trimming took 0 bases from V and 8 from J, leaving 7 bases between them. The CDR3 spells CATSRDREGELFF. CDR3 nucleotide sequence: TGTGCCACCAGCAGAGACCGGGAAGGGGAGCTGTTTTTT.

The rearrangement links TRBV7-2 to TRBJ1-5; tentative D call: TRBD1 (6 bases). The V gene's germline CDR1 is SGHTA and CDR2 FQGNSA. The V gene lost 3 bases and the J gene lost 0 bases, with 12 bases spanning the gap. The CDR3 covers 16 residues. CDR3 in DNA: TGTGCCAGCAGCTTTGACACAGGGATTAGCAATCAGCCCCAGCATTTT. It encodes CASSFDTGISNQPQHF.

The V and J genes are TRBV7-2 and TRBJ1-1; D might be TRBD1 (5 bases). The V gene lost 2 bases and the J gene lost 8 bases, with 15 bases spanning the gap. This CDR3 has 14 residues. Germline V gene lookup returns CDR1 SGHTA and CDR2 FQGNSA. CDR3 region: CASSLRGIRVEAFF. In nucleotides, the CDR3 is TGTGCCAGCAGCTTACGGGGGATCAGGGTAGAAGCTTTCTTT.

This rearrangement joins TRBV10-3 to TRBJ2-1; TRBD2 aligns across 7 bases. The CDR3 has 15 residues. J lost 5 bases, V lost 0 bases, and 4 bases had no gene match. Germline values: CDR1 ENHRY, CDR2 SYGVKD. Here the CDR3 reads CAISESILADNEQFF. The CDR3 nucleotides are TGTGCCATCAGTGAGTCGATTCTAGCGGACAATGAGCAGTTCTTC.

V gene TRBV30 combines with J gene TRBJ1-1; D call uncertain. CDR3 size: 14 residues. The germline V gene has CDR1 GTSNPN and CDR2 SVGIG (reference sequence). The V end was cut by 0 bases, the J end by 1 base, with 9 bases between. The CDR3 DNA reads TGTGCCTGGAGTGTACGTCGGGGGAACACTGAAGCTTTCTTT. This encodes CAWSVRRGNTEAFF. The full variable domain, completed using reference TRBV30 and TRBJ1-1, is SQTIHQWPATLVQPVGSPLSLECTVEGTSNPNLYWYRQAAGRGLQLLFYSVGIGQISSEVPQNLSASRPQDRQFILSSKKLLLSDSGFYLCAWSVRRGNTEAFFGQGTRLTVV.

This clone occurred a few times. This chain connects TRBV5-1 to TRBJ2-7; 7 positions agree with TRBD1. This CDR3 comprises 13 residues. The germline V gene encodes CDR1 SGHRS and CDR2 YFSETQ. The V segment lost 3 bases and the J segment 6 bases; nucleotides outside the gene matches: 6. CDR3 protein: CASSYTRGSEQYF. The CDR3 nucleotides are TGCGCCAGCAGCTATACCAGGGGGTCCGAGCAGTACTTC. Looking up the rest from reference TRBV5-1 and TRBJ2-7 gives the full variable domain: KAGVTQTPRYLIKTRGQQVTLSCSPISGHRSVSWYQQTPGQGLQFLFEYFSETQRNKGNFPGRFSGRQFSNSRSEMNVSTLELGDSALYLCASSYTRGSEQYFGPGTRLTVT.

This chain uses TRBV20-1 with TRBJ1-1; 8 bases fit TRBD1. Unmatched junction bases numbered 17, after V lost 3 bases and J lost 5 bases. The V gene's germline CDR1 is DFQATT and CDR2 SNEGSKA (reference sequence). The CDR3 extends over 17 amino acids. CDR3 region: CSASSLSGRGLRTEAFF. The CDR3 DNA reads TGCAGTGCTAGTTCTTTATCGGGCAGGGGGCTTCGGACTGAAGCTTTCTTT.

V usage is TRBV6-5 and J usage is TRBJ1-1; D is ambiguous. CDR3 length: 15 amino acids. Germline CDR1 reads MNHEY; CDR2 reads SVGAGI. Trimming took off 6 bases at V and 4 bases at J, with 18 bases between the two ends. The CDR3 DNA follows: TGTGCCAGCAGAATAAGGATACAACGGGGCACTGAAGCTTTCTTT. Protein sequence: CASRIRIQRGTEAFF.

The genes are TRBV30 and TRBJ2-7; 10 bases line up with TRBD2. The germline V gene encodes CDR1 GTSNPN and CDR2 SVGIG (reference sequence). The CDR3 length is 13 residues. The CDR3 nucleotides read TGTGCGGGGGTTCTAGCGGGAGTCTACGAGCAGTACTTC. This sequence encodes CAGVLAGVYEQYF.

The chain employs TRBV19 and TRBJ2-3; TRBD2 is a possible D gene (6 bases). The germline V gene has CDR1 LNHDA and CDR2 SQIVND (reference sequence). The CDR3 runs to 12 residues. V lost 7 bases to trimming and J lost 6 bases, with 11 bases between them. The DNA for the CDR3 is TGTGCCAGTATCGGGGGAGTGGATACGCAGTATTTT. Translation: CASIGGVDTQYF.

This chain uses TRBV5-4 with TRBJ2-3, with 9 bases aligning to TRBD2. Trimming took 1 base from V and 4 from J; bases not matched to a gene: 7. Germline assignment: CDR1 SGHNT and CDR2 YYREEE (reference sequence). There are 16 residues in the CDR3. The CDR3 DNA is TGTGCCAGCAGCTTGAAGCTTAGCGGGAGCGCAGATACGCAGTATTTT. Translation: CASSLKLSGSADTQYF.

The chain carries TRBV28 and TRBJ2-7; TRBD1 matches at 10 bases. The CDR3 sequence is 16 residues long. V dropped 7 bases and J dropped 5; count of bases not matched to a gene: 14. The germline CDR1 and CDR2 sequences are MDHEN and SYDVKM. CDR3 nucleotides: TGTGCCAGCACTCTAATCCGGGACAGGGGTCCCCACGAGCAGTACTTC. It codes for CASTLIRDRGPHEQYF.

The genes are TRBV7-8 and TRBJ1-6; TRBD1 aligns across 8 bases. The CDR3 spans 16 residues. The V gene's germline CDR1 is SGHVS and CDR2 FQNEAQ. V was clipped by 6 bases and J by 7 bases; unmatched bases: 11. The CDR3: CASSPQAGGTNSPLHF. CDR3 DNA: TGTGCCAGCAGTCCCCAGGCAGGGGGCACGAATTCACCCCTCCACTTT.

This clone was seen ten or more times. V and J are TRBV15 and TRBJ1-2, with 7 bases matching TRBD1. The V gene's germline CDR1 is LNHNV and CDR2 YYDKDF (reference sequence). This CDR3 comprises 13 residues. Unmatched junction bases numbered 8, after V lost 5 bases and J lost 8 bases. CDR3 in DNA: TGTGCCACCAGCGCTCGGACAGGCCAAGGCTACACCTTC. Its protein product is CATSARTGQGYTF.